One sample yielded the 30 T cell receptor beta chains listed below, sequenced in a study of neoadjuvant anti-PD-1 for oral cavity cancer. The method was immunoSEQ multiplex PCR; TCRdb's version includes in-frame clones alone and lacks a portion of them. The sample gives tens of thousands of clones, 79% of which show up once; 2.6% is in the top ten. Specimen: PBMCs, collected before nivolumab (anti-PD-1) treatment. The receptors here all came from a person between 40 and 85 years old with oral cavity squamous cell carcinoma.

V is TRBV7-8 and J is TRBJ2-3, with D maybe TRBD1 (5 bases). The CDR3 has 15 residues. The germline CDR1 and CDR2 sequences are SGHVS and FQNEAQ. V was trimmed by 6 bases and J by 2 bases, leaving 15 bases between them. This CDR3 reads CASRIRTQTTDTQYF. CDR3 nucleotides: TGTGCCAGCAGGATTAGGACACAAACCACAGATACGCAGTATTTT.

The chain is built from TRBV7-3 and TRBJ2-3, with D perhaps TRBD1 or TRBD2 (7 bases each). Germline V gene lookup returns CDR1 SGHTA and CDR2 FQGTGA. The germline V and J ends were trimmed by 5 bases and 2 bases, with 14 bases remaining between them. The CDR3 sequence is 15 residues long. CDR3 region: CASSPQGGYTDTQYF. The CDR3 DNA is TGTGCCAGCAGCCCCCAGGGGGGGTACACAGATACGCAGTATTTT.

By proportion, this clone is medium-sized. The chain is built from TRBV28 and TRBJ1-1; no reliable D call. The CDR3 runs 13 residues. V lost 7 bases and J 1 base, leaving 10 bases between the germline ends. Per germline, CDR1 MDHEN and CDR2 SYDVKM. The CDR3 reads CASKGWGNTEAFF. CDR3 sequence (DNA): TGTGCCAGCAAGGGTTGGGGGAACACTGAAGCTTTCTTT.

CDR3 nucleotides: TGTGCCTGGAGTGTAAGGGGCTCTGGGGCCAACGTCCTGACTTTC. Translation gives CAWSVRGSGANVLTF. The genes are TRBV30 and TRBJ2-6; TRBD1 might be the D (5 bases). The length of the CDR3 is 15 residues. CDR1 and CDR2 from the germline V gene are GTSNPN and SVGIG (reference sequence). V lost 0 bases and J lost 0, with 6 bases in between.

The J gene is TRBJ1-2, the V gene TRBV7-2, with D unclear. Germline V gene lookup returns CDR1 SGHTA and CDR2 FQGNSA. The ends were cut back, 3 bases at V and 4 bases at J, with 12 bases in the middle. This CDR3 is 14 amino acids long. The CDR3 region is CASSFDTEAYGYTF. The CDR3 nucleotides are TGTGCCAGCAGCTTCGACACCGAGGCCTATGGCTACACCTTC. Combining the CDR3 with reference TRBV7-2 and TRBJ1-2 gives the whole variable domain GAGVSQSPSNKVTEKGKDVELRCDPISGHTALYWYRQSLGQGLEFLIYFQGNSAPDKSGLPSDRFSAERTGGSVSTLTIQRTQQEDSAVYLCASSFDTEAYGYTFGSGTRLTVV.

V gene TRBV5-6 combines with J gene TRBJ1-5, with D tentatively TRBD1 (5 bases). Trimming shortened V by 3 bases and J by 3 bases, and 7 bases separated the two germline ends. CDR1 and CDR2 from the germline V gene are SGHDT and YYEEEE. The CDR3 sequence is 13 residues long. CDR3 DNA: TGTGCCAGCAGCTCGGGGCCCAATCAGCCCCAGCATTTT. This translates into CASSSGPNQPQHF. Looking up the rest from reference TRBV5-6 and TRBJ1-5 gives the full variable domain: DAGVTQSPTHLIKTRGQQVTLRCSPKSGHDTVSWYQQALGQGPQFIFQYYEEEERQRGNFPDRFSGHQFPNYSSELNVNALLLGDSALYLCASSSGPNQPQHFGDGTRLSIL.

The V call is TRBV7-9, the J call TRBJ1-5; no clear D gene. From germline, CDR1 is SEHNR and CDR2 FQNEAQ (reference sequence). The CDR3 spans 12 residues. Trimming left V 4 bases short and J 3 bases short, with 4 bases between. The CDR3 sequence: CASSSANQPQHF. CDR3 DNA: TGTGCCAGCAGCTCGGCCAATCAGCCCCAGCATTTT.

This clone appeared once. The chain carries TRBV7-6 and TRBJ2-1; 7 nucleotides align to TRBD1. The germline V gene has CDR1 SGHVS and CDR2 FNYEAQ. The V gene end was trimmed by 5 bases and the J gene end by 1 base; junction bases not matched to a gene: 5. The CDR3 extends over 15 amino acids. For the CDR3, the DNA is TGTGCCAGCAGCCTAATGACAGGGTCCTACAATGAGCAGTTCTTC. This translates into CASSLMTGSYNEQFF.

The V and J genes are TRBV7-8 and TRBJ2-5, with TRBD1 identical over 7 bases. With the DNA end fitting TRBJ2-7 better, the J assignment may be wrong. CDR1 and CDR2 (germline): SGHVS, FQNEAQ. The CDR3 consists of 13 residues. The CDR3 coding sequence is TGTGCCAGCAGCCCCTACAGGGGCTACGAGCAGTACTTC. Its translation: CASSPYRGYEQYF.

The genes are TRBV4-2 and TRBJ2-5; 8 bases align to TRBD1. The CDR3 contains 15 residues. After removal of 4 bases from V and 5 bases from J, the junction contained 9 bases not matched to a gene. Germline CDR1 LGHNA, CDR2 YNFKEQ. CDR3 bases: TGTGCCAGCAGCCCCCCGGGACAGGAAGCGGAGACCCAGTACTTC. Amino acid sequence: CASSPPGQEAETQYF.

This chain uses TRBV7-9 with TRBJ2-1; TRBD1 might be the D (6 bases). Germline CDR1 reads SEHNR; CDR2 reads FQNEAQ (reference sequence). Trimming removed 3 bases from V and 1 base from J, with 10 bases in between. This CDR3 region has 15 residues. The CDR3 nucleotides are TGTGCCAGCAGCTTGAAGGGGGTATCCTACAATGAGCAGTTCTTC. Protein: CASSLKGVSYNEQFF. The full variable domain, with the rest looked up from reference TRBV7-9 and TRBJ2-1, is DTGVSQNPRHKITKRGQNVTFRCDPISEHNRLYWYRQTLGQGPEFLTYFQNEAQLEKSRLLSDRFSAERPKGSFSTLEIQRTEQGDSAMYLCASSLKGVSYNEQFFGPGTRLTVL.

The genes are TRBV5-5 and TRBJ1-2; perhaps TRBD1 as D (6 bases). This CDR3 has 14 amino acids. V was cut by 2 bases and J by 2 bases, with 10 bases left in between. The germline CDR1 and CDR2 sequences are SGHKS and YYEKEE (reference sequence). CDR3 sequence reads: CASSFPGQNYGYTF. In DNA form, the CDR3 reads TGTGCCAGCAGCTTCCCCGGACAGAACTATGGCTACACCTTC.

CDR3 coding DNA: TGTGCCAGTAGTTCCCATAGCGGGGGGCCAGATACGCAGTATTTT. Its protein product is CASSSHSGGPDTQYF. This rearrangement joins TRBV19 to TRBJ2-3; 10 bases are a match to TRBD2. V lost 5 bases to trimming and J lost 4 bases; unmatched junction nucleotides: 6. This CDR3 contains 15 residues. Germline V gene data show CDR1 as LNHDA and CDR2 as SQIVND (reference sequence).

This clone was counted only a few times. The rearrangement joins TRBV11-3 to TRBJ2-3; D gene uncertain. This CDR3 spans 14 amino acids. Germline loops: CDR1 SGHNT, CDR2 YENEEA. The V gene lost 0 bases and the J gene lost 2 bases, with 6 bases spanning the gap. The CDR3 sequence is CASSLESLTDTQYF. Written as DNA, the CDR3 is TGTGCCAGCAGCTTAGAGTCCCTCACAGATACGCAGTATTTT.

This clone showed up just once. The rearrangement joins TRBV6-5 to TRBJ2-1, with D possibly TRBD2 on 6 matching bases. Trimming left V 7 bases short and J 8 bases short, with 15 bases between. The germline gives CDR1 MNHEY, CDR2 SVGAGI. This CDR3 comprises 13 residues. This CDR3 is CASKSGAEDEQFF. The CDR3, as DNA: TGTGCCAGCAAGTCGGGAGCCGAGGATGAGCAGTTCTTC.

This rearrangement joins TRBV9 to TRBJ2-5, with 13 bases lining up with TRBD2. V lost 5 bases to trimming and J lost 1 base; unmatched junction nucleotides: 8. Germline V CDR1 and CDR2: SGDLS, YYNGEE. CDR3 length equals 17 residues. The chain's CDR3 is CASSRGLAGVIQETQYF. The CDR3 nucleotides are TGTGCCAGCAGTCGAGGACTAGCGGGAGTGATCCAAGAGACCCAGTACTTC.

The V gene is TRBV7-8, the J gene TRBJ1-1; no definite D call. V was cut by 5 bases and J by 0 bases, with 13 bases left in between. The CDR3 loop spans 15 amino acids. Per the germline V gene, CDR1 is SGHVS and CDR2 is FQNEAQ. CDR3 coding DNA: TGTGCCAGCAGCCCAAGAGGCGCGGTGAACACTGAAGCTTTCTTT. It specifies CASSPRGAVNTEAFF.

The chain uses TRBV12-5 and TRBJ1-5; tentatively, D is TRBD1 (6 bases). The germline CDR1 and CDR2 sequences are LGHNT and FRNRAP. V was shortened by 2 bases and J by 5 bases, with 10 bases between the two germline ends. This CDR3 spans 14 amino acids. The CDR3 reads CASGLWGGYQPQHF. In nucleotides, the CDR3 is TGTGCTAGTGGTTTGTGGGGGGGCTATCAGCCCCAGCATTTT.

This sequence joins TRBV5-1 and TRBJ2-7, with 9 bases aligning to TRBD1. J was trimmed by 7 bases and V by 3 bases; bases with no gene match: 11. Germline-derived CDR1 and CDR2 are SGHRS and YFSETQ. There are 15 residues in the CDR3. DNA of the CDR3: TGCGCCAGCAGCTATACAGGGGGCCGGACGGGAGAGCAGTACTTC. Protein product: CASSYTGGRTGEQYF.

This chain uses TRBV6-5 with TRBJ1-5, with D perhaps TRBD1 (5 bases). V lost 2 bases and J lost 1, with 9 bases in between. The CDR3 is made up of 15 amino acids. Per the germline V gene, CDR1 is MNHEY and CDR2 is SVGAGI. CDR3 nucleotide sequence: TGTGCCAGCAGTTACGGGGGATTCAGCAATCAGCCCCAGCATTTT. This sequence encodes CASSYGGFSNQPQHF.

J is TRBJ1-1 and V is TRBV18, with 7 bases matching TRBD1. This CDR3 contains 16 residues. V lost 5 bases, J lost 0 bases, and 9 bases stayed unmatched. The germline CDR1 and CDR2 sequences are KGHSH and LQKENI. The CDR3 loop is CASSSTMGQMNTEAFF. CDR3 in DNA: TGTGCCAGCTCATCAACCATGGGACAGATGAACACTGAAGCTTTCTTT.

The chain combines TRBV27 with TRBJ1-5; 9 bases align to TRBD1. V gave up 4 bases and J gave up 6 bases; unmatched junction bases: 22. The CDR3 is 20 amino acids. Germline V gives CDR1 MNHEY, CDR2 SMNVEV (reference sequence). This CDR3 reads CASSSSGGGVDRGVGQPQHF. The CDR3 nucleotides are TGTGCCAGCAGTTCCTCTGGGGGGGGTGTGGACAGGGGTGTAGGTCAGCCCCAGCATTTT.

This clone was observed once. The rearrangement links TRBV5-1 to TRBJ2-7; D is possibly TRBD1 (5 bases). Germline loops: CDR1 SGHRS, CDR2 YFSETQ. V was trimmed by 1 base and J by 2 bases, leaving 10 bases between them. The CDR3 is 14 residues long. Here the CDR3 DNA reads TGCGCCAGCAGCTTGATGTCAGGGACCTACGAGCAGTACTTC. The encoded protein is CASSLMSGTYEQYF.

The rearrangement joins TRBV7-8 to TRBJ1-2, with D possibly TRBD1 on 5 matching bases. This CDR3 has 14 amino acids. Trimming took off 1 base at V and 5 bases at J, with 11 bases between the two ends. Per the germline V gene, CDR1 is SGHVS and CDR2 is FQNEAQ. CDR3 sequence (DNA): TGTGCCAGCAGCTTAGGTCCAGGGAGATATGGCTACACCTTC. This codes for CASSLGPGRYGYTF.

The gene calls are TRBV7-9 and TRBJ2-7; 10 bases match TRBD1. Germline CDR1 and CDR2: SEHNR and FQNEAQ (reference sequence). The CDR3 length is 18 residues. The V and J ends lost 1 base and 6 bases, in that order; junction bases with no gene match: 15. The CDR3 region is CASSLVPPRDRGSGEQYF. The CDR3 DNA reads TGTGCCAGCAGCTTAGTTCCCCCCCGGGACAGGGGATCTGGCGAGCAGTACTTC.

The gene calls are TRBV7-9 and TRBJ1-6; tentative D call: TRBD1 (6 bases). V was clipped by 3 bases and J by 5 bases, with 14 bases between them. CDR1 and CDR2 (germline): SEHNR, FQNEAQ (reference sequence). The CDR3 runs to 16 residues. CDR3 protein: CASSLGTGSHNSPLHF. In DNA form, the CDR3 reads TGTGCCAGCAGCTTGGGTACAGGGTCCCATAATTCACCCCTCCACTTT.

This clone was counted a few times. DNA for the CDR3: TGTGCCAGCAGCCCCCGACAGGGAGGCGAGCAGTTCTTC. It translates to CASSPRQGGEQFF. The chain couples TRBV6-5 to TRBJ2-1; possible D gene TRBD1, 7 bases. The length of the CDR3 is 13 residues. Germline CDR1 and CDR2: MNHEY and SVGAGI. V was shortened by 6 bases and J by 10 bases, with 16 bases between the two germline ends.

The chain couples TRBV7-6 to TRBJ1-6; 8 positions agree with TRBD1. V was clipped by 0 bases and J by 9 bases; unmatched bases: 7. Per germline, CDR1 SGHVS and CDR2 FNYEAQ. The CDR3 consists of 16 residues. Written as DNA, the CDR3 is TGTGCCAGCAGCTTAGCTCGACAGGGGCCTTCTTCACCCCTCCACTTT. Translation: CASSLARQGPSSPLHF.

V gene TRBV6-5 combines with J gene TRBJ2-7; D remains ambiguous. V was pared by 2 bases and J by 4 bases, with 12 bases between. The CDR3 totals 14 residues. Germline CDR1 and CDR2: MNHEY and SVGAGI. The chain's CDR3 is CASSYELRAYEQYF. CDR3 nucleotides: TGTGCCAGCAGTTACGAGTTGAGAGCTTACGAGCAGTACTTC.

The J gene is TRBJ1-1, the V gene TRBV4-2; 7 bases map to TRBD1. CDR1 is LGHNA and CDR2 is YNFKEQ in the germline V gene. The CDR3 spans 18 residues. The trim removed 1 base at V and 3 bases at J, leaving 14 bases unmatched. CDR3: CASSQAQIVQGRDTEAFF. In DNA, the CDR3 is TGTGCCAGCAGCCAAGCTCAAATAGTACAGGGGCGCGACACTGAAGCTTTCTTT.